Following are 7 T cell receptor beta chains from one sample sequenced in a study of cytomegalovirus exposure and HLA in healthy donors. PCR employed 60 Vbeta and 13 Jbeta primers. Profiling relied on immunoSEQ multiplex PCR, and the TCRdb table lists in-frame clones only, not all of them. The sample lists tens of thousands of clones; approximately 88% were seen once. Source material: PBMCs. The receptors shown here come from a man younger than 30 in good health and CMV-seronegative.

A single count supports this clone. This sequence joins TRBV30 and TRBJ2-3; 10 bases map to TRBD2. The length of the CDR3 is 13 residues. Germline-derived CDR1 and CDR2 are GTSNPN and SVGIG (reference sequence). V gave up 4 bases and J gave up 6 bases; unmatched junction bases: 4. This chain's CDR3 is CAWIAGGRDTQYF. In nucleotides, the CDR3 is TGTGCCTGGATAGCGGGAGGCCGCGATACGCAGTATTTT.

This chain uses TRBV6-4 with TRBJ1-5, with no clear D. Per the germline V gene, CDR1 is MRHNA and CDR2 is SNTAGT. The length of the CDR3 is 16 residues. Trimming shortened V by 0 bases and J by 3 bases, and 12 bases separated the two germline ends. The CDR3, as DNA: TGTGCCAGCAGTGACTCTGAAAGAGGATCCAATCAGCCCCAGCATTTT. The encoded protein is CASSDSERGSNQPQHF.

In this sample, this clone turned up once. The chain has TRBV9 and TRBJ2-1; D is possibly TRBD2 (6 bases). The CDR3 contains 16 residues. The V gene lost 6 bases and the J gene lost 1 base, with 17 bases spanning the gap. Germline-derived CDR1 and CDR2 are SGDLS and YYNGEE. The CDR3 sequence: CASTTTSGSSYNEQFF. The CDR3 region has the DNA TGTGCCAGCACCACCACAAGCGGGTCATCCTACAATGAGCAGTTCTTC.

The rearrangement joins TRBV9 to TRBJ2-1; the D gene is possibly TRBD1 (6 bases). The germline V gene has CDR1 SGDLS and CDR2 YYNGEE. Trimming removed 3 bases from V and 8 bases from J, with 18 bases in between. This CDR3 is 15 amino acids long. The CDR3 nucleotides read TGTGCCAGCAGCGGCCGGGACAAAGGGGTCGATGAGCAGTTCTTC. This gives the protein CASSGRDKGVDEQFF.

In DNA form, the CDR3 reads TGTGCCAGCAGCGTAGTGGCGGGAGGGAGCACAGATACGCAGTATTTT. Translated: CASSVVAGGSTDTQYF. This chain connects TRBV9 to TRBJ2-3; 9 bases align to TRBD2. V was clipped by 0 bases and J by 0 bases; unmatched bases: 2. This CDR3 region has 16 residues. Germline-derived CDR1 and CDR2 are SGDLS and YYNGEE.

The chain carries TRBV7-9 and TRBJ2-5, with TRBD1 matching over 8 bases. The CDR3 has 15 amino acids. Trimming took 5 bases from V and 6 from J; bases not matched to a gene: 11. CDR1 SEHNR and CDR2 FQNEAQ come from the germline V gene (reference sequence). CDR3 in amino acids: CASSGPGQGSKTQYF. CDR3 sequence (DNA): TGTGCCAGCAGCGGCCCAGGACAGGGTTCGAAGACCCAGTACTTC.

The gene calls are TRBV18 and TRBJ1-5; the D gene is possibly TRBD1 (5 bases). Trimming took 3 bases from V and 6 from J, leaving 12 bases between them. The CDR3 has 14 amino acids. Germline CDR1 reads KGHSH; CDR2 reads LQKENI. In DNA form, the CDR3 reads TGTGCCAGCTCACCCGCCGCAGGGCCTCAGCCCCAGCATTTT. Protein: CASSPAAGPQPQHF.